This TCR beta chain was documented in a study of T-cell memory formation after mild COVID-19. Findings of the study overall: That cross-reactive memory joined was suggested by some responding clones appearing in pre-infection memory. Contracting clones localized mainly to CM and EM when CD4+ and mainly to EMRA when CD8+.

Germline V CDR1 and CDR2: SEHNR, FQNEAQ (reference sequence). V lost 6 bases and J 7 bases, leaving 16 bases between the germline ends. This CDR3 has 15 residues. Details on this clonotype: Its antigen is unknown.

Sample barcodes and UMIs were carried by the TCR alpha and TCR beta cDNA libraries that 5'RACE generated with constant-segment primers. MiXCR, applied by TCRdb to the 5' RACE reads, yields one record per CDR3 protein. This sample has about 390,000 distinct CDR3 sequences, with 15% to 20% found just once. The sequenced sample was PBMCs or a T cell subset sorted from them (not recorded which). The TCR comes from a man aged 18-30 years who had mild COVID-19 (a few samples of this study predate the infection). Cell type and time point are not known. The chain has TRBV7-9 and TRBJ1-6; D remains ambiguous. The CDR3: CASRRTQDANSPLHF. CDR3 DNA sequence: TGTGCCAGCAGACGAACCCAGGACGCCAATTCACCCCTCCACTTT. The full variable domain, with the rest looked up from reference TRBV7-9 and TRBJ1-6, is DTGVSQNPRHKITKRGQNVTFRCDPISEHNRLYWYRQTLGQGPEFLTYFQNEAQLEKSRLLSDRFSAERPKGSFSTLEIQRTEQGDSAMYLCASRRTQDANSPLHFGNGTRLTVT.